The 32 T cell receptor beta chains in this list originate from one sample, sequenced in a study of shared clonotypes between healthy human individuals. Naive CD8 isolation took CD45RO-negative cells positively selected for CCR7 and excluded terminally differentiated effector memory CD45RA+ cells. Generated by immunoSEQ multiplex PCR, the TCRdb table keeps only in-frame clones and is missing some. The table records around 640,000 clones, around 96% of them present only once. The source material was naive CD8+ T cells sorted from blood. These receptors came from a woman in her 30s in good health.

The chain carries TRBV2 and TRBJ1-1, with TRBD1 identical over 7 bases. The CDR3 totals 14 residues. Trimming at V came to 9 bases and at J to 7 bases, leaving 14 bases not matched to a gene. Germline loops: CDR1 SNHLY, CDR2 FYNNEI. DNA for the CDR3: TGTGCCAGTGGCGATCAGGGGGACGGTCATGAAGCTTTCTTT. It specifies CASGDQGDGHEAFF.

Only one count was recorded for this clone. The CDR3, as DNA: TGCGCCAGCAGCCAAGCCGGTAGCGGAGCAAACATTCAGTACTTC. This encodes CASSQAGSGANIQYF. V gene TRBV4-1 combines with J gene TRBJ2-4; D may be TRBD2 (6 bases). Germline-derived CDR1 and CDR2 are MGHRA and YSYEKL. Trimming removed 1 base at V and 6 bases at J, with 13 bases between. The CDR3 runs to 15 residues.

This chain links TRBV7-6 with TRBJ2-4; TRBD1 matches 8 bases. With 5 bases clipped from V and 0 bases from J, the junction kept 9 bases outside the gene matches. The CDR3 length is 17 residues. Germline CDR1 SGHVS, CDR2 FNYEAQ. CDR3 protein: CASSPTQGVLAKNIQYF. The CDR3 DNA reads as TGTGCCAGCAGCCCCACACAGGGGGTGCTAGCCAAAAACATTCAGTACTTC.

This chain uses TRBV13 with TRBJ1-3, with D unresolved. V lost 4 bases to trimming and J lost 0 bases, with 10 bases between them. The CDR3 sequence is 15 residues long. Germline values: CDR1 PRHDT, CDR2 FYEKMQ (reference sequence). Here the CDR3 DNA reads TGTGCCAGCAGCTCAAGCCACAGCTCTGGAAACACCATATATTTT. Amino acid sequence: CASSSSHSSGNTIYF.

The chain recombines TRBV2 with TRBJ2-1, with 9 bases matching TRBD1. This CDR3 is built from 17 residues. The junction had 15 bases not matched to a gene; V was cut back by 5 bases and J by 7 bases. Germline CDR1 is SNHLY and CDR2 is FYNNEI. The CDR3 here is CASSPELPGQGLNEQFF. The CDR3 region has the DNA TGTGCCAGCAGTCCGGAGCTCCCGGGACAGGGTTTGAATGAGCAGTTCTTC.

The rearrangement uses TRBV28 and TRBJ2-2, with 7 bases identical to TRBD1. The trim removed 5 bases at V and 8 bases at J, leaving 11 bases unmatched. In germline, CDR1 is MDHEN, CDR2 SYDVKM. This CDR3 is 15 amino acids long. The DNA for the CDR3 is TGTGCCAGCAGTAAACCCGGGACAGCAAGAGGGGAGCTGTTTTTT. Translation gives CASSKPGTARGELFF.

This clone appeared a single time. CDR3 sequence reads: CASSHAGSLGGELFF. For the CDR3, the DNA is TGTGCCAGCAGCCACGCCGGGTCCCTGGGCGGGGAGCTGTTTTTT. V and J are TRBV27 and TRBJ2-2; D is unclear. Per germline, CDR1 MNHEY and CDR2 SMNVEV (reference sequence). The CDR3 covers 15 residues. The V gene lost 6 bases and the J gene lost 7 bases, with 18 bases spanning the gap.

The CDR3 here is CASSLLGKSTDTQYF. CDR3 bases: TGTGCCAGCAGTTTATTGGGAAAGTCCACAGATACGCAGTATTTT. The chain uses TRBV28 and TRBJ2-3; D uncertain. V lost 1 base and J lost 2, with 10 bases in between. Germline V gene data show CDR1 as MDHEN and CDR2 as SYDVKM. The CDR3 covers 15 residues. The whole variable domain, remainder taken from reference TRBV28 and TRBJ2-3, is DVKVTQSSRYLVKRTGEKVFLECVQDMDHENMFWYRQDPGLGLRLIYFSYDVKMKEKGDIPEGYSVSREKKERFSLILESASTNQTSMYLCASSLLGKSTDTQYFGPGTRLTVL.

In nucleotides, the CDR3 is TGTGCCAGCAGCTTAGGGGACCGGGGCTACACCTTC. Translation gives CASSLGDRGYTF. The chain carries TRBV7-9 and TRBJ1-2; tentatively, D is TRBD1 (5 bases). This CDR3 has 12 amino acids. Trimming stripped 1 base from V and 8 bases from J, with 8 bases between. Germline V gene sequence: CDR1 SEHNR, CDR2 FQNEAQ (reference sequence).

The V call is TRBV11-2, the J call TRBJ2-7, with D tentatively TRBD1 (5 bases). CDR3 length: 16 amino acids. Per the germline V gene, CDR1 is SGHAT and CDR2 is FQNNGV. Trimming took off 3 bases at V and 7 bases at J, with 22 bases between the two ends. The DNA of the CDR3 is TGTGCCAGCAGCTTTAAACGCACAGGCGGTTGGGTGGAGCAGTACTTC. This codes for CASSFKRTGGWVEQYF.

This sequence joins TRBV4-1 and TRBJ2-3; 8 bases are a match to TRBD2. V shed 3 bases and J 2 bases; nucleotides not matched to a gene: 4. CDR1 MGHRA and CDR2 YSYEKL come from the germline V gene. The CDR3 has 15 amino acids. The CDR3 nucleotides are TGCGCCAGCAGCCAGAGGACTAGCATCACAGATACGCAGTATTTT. Amino acids: CASSQRTSITDTQYF.

V and J are TRBV4-1 and TRBJ2-1; TRBD2 might be the D (6 bases). Per germline, CDR1 MGHRA and CDR2 YSYEKL. Trimming shortened V by 4 bases and J by 8 bases, and 15 bases separated the two germline ends. The CDR3 totals 14 residues. DNA of the CDR3: TGCGCCAGCAGCCGCGGGACGGCTGTTGATGAGCAGTTCTTC. It is translated as CASSRGTAVDEQFF.

The V and J genes are TRBV11-3 and TRBJ2-7; D gene ambiguous. The CDR3 contains 13 residues. Germline values: CDR1 SGHNT, CDR2 YENEEA. Trimming stripped 1 base from V and 4 bases from J, with 8 bases between. The CDR3 DNA sequence: TGTGCCAGCAGCTTAGCAAGTGGGTACGAGCAGTACTTC. Translation gives CASSLASGYEQYF.

V gene TRBV7-7 combines with J gene TRBJ2-3; D unresolved. The CDR3 totals 15 residues. V lost 5 bases and J 0 bases, leaving 12 bases between the germline ends. Germline loops: CDR1 SSHAT, CDR2 FNYEAQ (reference sequence). CDR3 nucleotide sequence: TGTGCCAGCAGCCCCTCGACGTCAAGCACAGATACGCAGTATTTT. This translates into CASSPSTSSTDTQYF.

V and J are TRBV28 and TRBJ2-1, with D perhaps matching TRBD2 (5 bases). V dropped 2 bases and J dropped 7 bases, with 15 bases sitting between them. Germline V gene lookup returns CDR1 MDHEN and CDR2 SYDVKM. The CDR3 is 15 residues long. In nucleotides, the CDR3 is TGTGCCAGCAGTTTACTAGCCACCGGGGAAAATGAGCAGTTCTTC. This encodes CASSLLATGENEQFF.

The chain couples TRBV7-3 to TRBJ2-1; 10 positions agree with TRBD2. This CDR3 has 15 amino acids. The V gene's germline CDR1 is SGHTA and CDR2 FQGTGA. With 5 bases clipped from V and 3 bases from J, the junction kept 4 bases outside the gene matches. The CDR3 DNA is TGTGCCAGCAGCAACCCTAGCGGGGGCTACAATGAGCAGTTCTTC. It codes for CASSNPSGGYNEQFF.

The chain uses TRBV5-6 and TRBJ2-1, with D hard to call. Germline CDR1 and CDR2: SGHDT and YYEEEE. Trimming removed 2 bases at V and 2 bases at J, with 8 bases between. The CDR3 sequence is 14 residues long. CDR3 coding DNA: TGTGCCAGCAGCTTAAACACGGCCTACAATGAGCAGTTCTTC. This codes for CASSLNTAYNEQFF.

The chain combines TRBV28 with TRBJ2-1; D is possibly TRBD2 (5 bases). There are 13 residues in the CDR3. The germline V gene has CDR1 MDHEN and CDR2 SYDVKM. V was clipped by 2 bases and J by 12 bases, with 14 bases between them. CDR3 residues: CASSLMASKVQFF. In DNA, the CDR3 is TGTGCCAGCAGTTTAATGGCTAGCAAAGTGCAGTTCTTC.

J is TRBJ2-1 and V is TRBV9; D not certain. There are 15 residues in the CDR3. Germline-derived CDR1 and CDR2 are SGDLS and YYNGEE. Trimming removed 4 bases from V and 6 bases from J, with 17 bases in between. CDR3 in amino acids: CASSPLRSALNEQFF. CDR3 in DNA: TGTGCCAGCAGCCCCCTAAGGTCCGCCCTCAATGAGCAGTTCTTC.

This chain uses TRBV6-1 with TRBJ2-3; a weak D match, TRBD2 (6 bases). The germline V gene has CDR1 MNHNS and CDR2 SASEGT. The CDR3 sequence is 16 residues long. The V gene lost 1 base and the J gene lost 3 bases, with 14 bases spanning the gap. CDR3 residues: CASSEEMGTETDTQYF. DNA of the CDR3: TGTGCCAGCAGTGAAGAAATGGGGACTGAAACAGATACGCAGTATTTT.

The J gene is TRBJ2-7, the V gene TRBV6-5; perhaps D is TRBD1 or TRBD2 (5 bases each). CDR3 length: 13 residues. CDR1 and CDR2 from the germline V gene are MNHEY and SVGAGI. Trimming shortened V by 8 bases and J by 6 bases, and 17 bases separated the two germline ends. Here the CDR3 DNA reads TGTGCCAGCCGGGGCCAGGGTAGGCCCGAGCAGTACTTC. It is translated as CASRGQGRPEQYF.

The chain joins TRBV11-2 to TRBJ2-3; D is uncertain. Germline V lookup: CDR1 SGHAT, CDR2 FQNNGV. The CDR3 is 15 amino acids. The V end was cut by 4 bases, the J end by 1 base, with 12 bases between. The CDR3 DNA reads as TGTGCCAGCAGCTCCCCACCTGACGGCACAGATACGCAGTATTTT. Its translation is CASSSPPDGTDTQYF.

The chain uses TRBV28 and TRBJ1-1; 7 positions match TRBD1. The germline gives CDR1 MDHEN, CDR2 SYDVKM. V was pared by 5 bases and J by 0 bases, with 9 bases of the junction left unmatched. CDR3 size: 16 residues. As DNA, the CDR3 is TGTGCCAGCAGTCCCCTCCCGGGACAGCTGAACACTGAAGCTTTCTTT. This encodes CASSPLPGQLNTEAFF.

This rearrangement joins TRBV13 to TRBJ2-7; D is possibly TRBD2 (8 bases). The CDR3 consists of 15 residues. V lost 10 bases and J lost 4, with 23 bases in between. CDR1 and CDR2 (germline): PRHDT, FYEKMQ (reference sequence). DNA of the CDR3: TGTGCCACAACTGGACAGGCAGCTAGCGGGTACGAGCAGTACTTC. Its translation: CATTGQAASGYEQYF.

This clone was observed a single time. This chain links TRBV29-1 with TRBJ2-7; D is perhaps TRBD2 (6 bases). The V gene's germline CDR1 is SQVTM and CDR2 ANQGSEA. V was shortened by 4 bases and J by 6 bases, with 13 bases between the two germline ends. The CDR3 is 12 residues long. The CDR3 nucleotides are TGCAGCGTTGGAGGAGGGGTCGGCGAGCAGTACTTC. This translates into CSVGGGVGEQYF.

On this clone: Within the sample, other DNA sequences also encode this same CDR3. CDR3 sequence reads: CASSYSKRNTEAFF. Here the CDR3 DNA reads TGTGCCAGCAGTTACTCGAAAAGGAACACTGAAGCTTTCTTT. The V and J genes are TRBV6-5 and TRBJ1-1; D gene uncertain. The CDR3 has 14 residues. Germline V CDR1 and CDR2: MNHEY, SVGAGI. V gave up 0 bases and J gave up 1 base, with 6 bases separating them.

The chain is built from TRBV28 and TRBJ2-7; no clear D gene. The germline CDR1 and CDR2 sequences are MDHEN and SYDVKM. The V end was cut by 7 bases, the J end by 3 bases, with 7 bases between. The CDR3 is made up of 11 amino acids. CDR3 sequence (DNA): TGTGCCAGCACTGGCGACTACGAGCAGTACTTC. It is translated as CASTGDYEQYF.

The chain joins TRBV5-1 to TRBJ2-2, with D possibly being TRBD1 (5 bases). Deletions cut 1 base from V and 7 bases from J, with 14 bases between. CDR1 is SGHRS, CDR2 YFSETQ, per germline. This CDR3 region has 15 residues. The CDR3 DNA sequence: TGCGCCAGCAGCTTGTCTATAAAAGGGGACGGGGAGCTGTTTTTT. Amino acid sequence: CASSLSIKGDGELFF. The full variable domain, with the rest looked up from reference TRBV5-1 and TRBJ2-2, is KAGVTQTPRYLIKTRGQQVTLSCSPISGHRSVSWYQQTPGQGLQFLFEYFSETQRNKGNFPGRFSGRQFSNSRSEMNVSTLELGDSALYLCASSLSIKGDGELFFGEGSRLTVL.

V usage is TRBV5-8 and J usage is TRBJ2-7; unclear D gene. This CDR3 region has 10 residues. Germline CDR1 reads SGHTS; CDR2 reads YDEGEE. The CDR3 DNA sequence: TGTGCTACCAGACCCCACGAGCAGTACTTC. It encodes CATRPHEQYF.

This clone was seen a handful of times. This sequence joins TRBV7-9 and TRBJ1-5, with a possible D match to TRBD1 (6 bases). The V end lost 4 bases, the J end lost 1 base, and 11 bases lay between the germline ends. Germline CDR1 and CDR2: SEHNR and FQNEAQ (reference sequence). The CDR3 length is 15 residues. CDR3 protein: CASSSTGTSNQPQHF. The DNA of the CDR3 is TGTGCCAGCAGCTCCACAGGGACAAGCAATCAGCCCCAGCATTTT.

The chain employs TRBV28 and TRBJ1-1; 10 nucleotides agree with TRBD1. The CDR3 runs 16 residues. Germline V gene lookup returns CDR1 MDHEN and CDR2 SYDVKM. J lost 3 bases, V lost 6 bases, and 10 bases had no gene match. The CDR3 DNA reads TGTGCCAGCAGCTTCCCCCGACAGGGGGCGGACACTGAAGCTTTCTTT. This gives the protein CASSFPRQGADTEAFF.

The chain employs TRBV5-6 and TRBJ2-4, with TRBD1 matching over 9 bases. In germline, CDR1 is SGHDT, CDR2 YYEEEE. Trimming at V came to 0 bases and at J to 6 bases, leaving 4 bases not matched to a gene. The CDR3 sequence is 15 residues long. CDR3 coding DNA: TGTGCCAGCAGCTTGGGGGACAGGGCGACAAACATTCAGTACTTC. Protein product: CASSLGDRATNIQYF.